The clone carrying this T cell receptor beta chain appeared many times. Its cognate antigen is unknown. The sample originates from a study of T-cell reconstitution after alpha-beta-depleted transplantation in children. Findings and caveats of the study: Expanded graft clones, several hundred of them, were reportedly the source of alpha-beta T cells about two months after transplant. Newly produced T cells mostly accounted for T-cell counts and diversity one year post-transplant. Some patients owed their high day-60 TCRbeta diversity to surviving recipient T cells and thymic progenitors.

A library of TCRbeta sequences, prepared with unique molecular identifiers, was generated. From the PCR reads, TCRdb called clonotypes with MiXCR, one entry per CDR3 protein. The sample has some 300,000 distinct CDR3 sequences; around 9.1% are singletons. CDR3 size: 14 residues. The V gene end was trimmed by 6 bases and the J gene end by 3 bases; junction bases not matched to a gene: 2. Germline CDR1 and CDR2: ENHRY and SYGVKD. The sample consisted of PBMCs, taken before TCRalphabeta/CD19-depleted stem cell transplant. This receptor was taken from a boy under two years old with acute myeloid leukemia, due to receive a stem cell transplant. This sequence joins TRBV10-3 and TRBJ2-2; 9 bases line up with TRBD2. The CDR3 loop is CAIRLAGDTGELFF. CDR3 DNA sequence: TGTGCCATCAGATTAGCGGGAGACACCGGGGAGCTGTTTTTT.